Listed below are T cell receptor beta chains from one sample, sequenced in a study of OX40 agonist ivuxolimab in advanced cancers. Sequenced by immunoSEQ multiplex PCR; TCRdb stores in-frame clones only, minus some. The repertoire includes 80,000 to 100,000 clones, 94% of them detected once, and 2% to 3% sits in the top ten. This sample comprised CD4+ or CD8+ T cells sorted from blood, obtained in a trial of the OX40 agonist ivuxolimab. The source is an adult with an advanced solid tumor such as melanoma, head and neck, liver or kidney cancer. Each CDR3 is given with its conserved first and last residue. The D gene is left open where the match is weak. Clone size appears in some rows only: once, few, many, or a class for an expanded clone.

V gene	clone size	J gene	D gene	CDR3 DNA	CDR3 protein
TRBV11-2	NA	TRBJ1-2	NA	TGTGCCAGCAGCTCGTATCCCTCGGACTATGGCTACACCTTC	CASSSYPSDYGYTF
TRBV27	NA	TRBJ2-1	TRBD1	TGTGCCAGCAGTTTCCGACAGGGCTACAATGAGCAGTTCTTC	CASSFRQGYNEQFF
TRBV9	NA	TRBJ1-2	TRBD1	TGTGCCAGCAGCGTAGAAGCTTATGGGACAGGTTCACATGGCTACACCTTC	CASSVEAYGTGSHGYTF
TRBV6-6	once	TRBJ2-7	NA	TGTGCCAGCAGTCAGTCTTCGACTAGTGCCTTC	CASSQSSTSAF
TRBV19	once	TRBJ2-7	TRBD1	TGTGCCAGTAGTATGGGACAGGCCTACGAGCAGTACTTC	CASSMGQAYEQYF
TRBV2	NA	TRBJ2-7	NA	TGTGCCAGCAGTGAAGCGGGAGGTGGGGTTTACGAGCAGTACTTC	CASSEAGGGVYEQYF
TRBV11-2	NA	TRBJ1-2	NA	TGTGCCAGCAGCTTAGACCCCCGACCGGGGGAGGGCTACACCTTC	CASSLDPRPGEGYTF
TRBV11-2	NA	TRBJ1-1	NA	TGTGCCAGCAGCTTCCCTCGGGGCATGAACACTGAAGCTTTCTTT	CASSFPRGMNTEAFF
TRBV6-5	NA	TRBJ1-1	TRBD1	TGTGCCAGCAGTTACACAGGGGGCGACTACACTGAAGCTTTCTTT	CASSYTGGDYTEAFF
TRBV10-2	NA	TRBJ2-3	TRBD2	TGCGCCAGCAGTGGGAGGGCTAGCGGGGTATACACAGATACGCAGTATTTT	CASSGRASGVYTDTQYF